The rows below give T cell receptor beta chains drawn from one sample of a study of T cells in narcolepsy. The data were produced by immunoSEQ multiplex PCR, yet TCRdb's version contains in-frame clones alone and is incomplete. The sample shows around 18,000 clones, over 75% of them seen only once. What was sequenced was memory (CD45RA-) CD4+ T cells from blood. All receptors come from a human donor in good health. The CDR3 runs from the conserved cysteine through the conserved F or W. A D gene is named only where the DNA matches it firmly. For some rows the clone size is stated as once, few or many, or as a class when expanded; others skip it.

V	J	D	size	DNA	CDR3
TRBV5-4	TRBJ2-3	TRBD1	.	TGTGCCAGCACCATAGATCCGGGACAGCGCACAGATACGCAGTATTTT	CASTIDPGQRTDTQYF
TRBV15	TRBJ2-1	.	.	TGTGCCACCACCAAGAAAGCGGGCGGAAGCTCCTACAATGAGCAGTTCTTC	CATTKKAGGSSYNEQFF
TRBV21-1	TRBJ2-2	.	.	TGTGCCAGCAGCAAAGAGGGGGTCCGCGGGAACACCGGGGAGCTGTTTTTT	CASSKEGVRGNTGELFF
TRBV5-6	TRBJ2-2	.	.	TGTGCCAGCAGCTTGCTACAGGGAAACACCGGGGAGCTGTTTTTT	CASSLLQGNTGELFF
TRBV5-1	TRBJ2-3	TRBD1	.	TGCGCCAGCAGCTGGAAGGGACAGGGGACAGATACGCAGTATTTT	CASSWKGQGTDTQYF
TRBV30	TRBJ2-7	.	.	TGTGCCTGGAATCGGGAAACCTACGAGCAGTACTTC	CAWNRETYEQYF
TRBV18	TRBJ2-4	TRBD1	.	TGTGCCAGCTCACCGATCAATATGGTGGGACAGTCCCTGAAGGGGAAAAACATTCAGTACTTC	CASSPINMVGQSLKGKNIQYF
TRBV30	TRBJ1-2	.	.	TGTGCCTGGAGTGGGGGGGACGGCATGGGCTACACCTTC	CAWSGGDGMGYTF
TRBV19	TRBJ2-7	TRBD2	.	TGTGCCAGTAGGACGACTAGCGGGAGCACTGACGAGCAGTACTTC	CASRTTSGSTDEQYF
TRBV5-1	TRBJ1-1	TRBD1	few	TGCGCCAGTTCCAGGGGGGAGAACATGAACACTGAAGCTTTCTTT	CASSRGENMNTEAFF
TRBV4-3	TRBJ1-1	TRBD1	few	TGCGCCAGCAGCTACTCCGGGACAGGGAACTCTGAAGCTTTCTTT	CASSYSGTGNSEAFF
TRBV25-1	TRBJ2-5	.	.	TGTGCCAGCAGTGAATTGGCCGCAGCGCAAGAGACCCAGTACTTC	CASSELAAAQETQYF
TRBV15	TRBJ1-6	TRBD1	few	TGTGCCACCAGCAGCAGGGACAGTCCGAATTCACCCCTCCACTTT	CATSSRDSPNSPLHF
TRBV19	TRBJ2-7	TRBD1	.	TGTGCCGCTACAGGGGGCTCACCCCCCTACGAGCAGTACTTC	CAATGGSPPYEQYF
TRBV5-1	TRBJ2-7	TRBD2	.	TGCGCCAGCAGCTTGGGGGGACTAGCGGGGTCGCGGAACGAGCAGTACTTC	CASSLGGLAGSRNEQYF
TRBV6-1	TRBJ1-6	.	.	TGTGACGCCGAAACAGGTCTATATAATTCACCCCTCCACTTT	CDAETGLYNSPLHF
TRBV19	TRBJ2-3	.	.	TGTGCCAGTAGTATCGGGCAGATCACAGATACGCAGTATTTT	CASSIGQITDTQYF